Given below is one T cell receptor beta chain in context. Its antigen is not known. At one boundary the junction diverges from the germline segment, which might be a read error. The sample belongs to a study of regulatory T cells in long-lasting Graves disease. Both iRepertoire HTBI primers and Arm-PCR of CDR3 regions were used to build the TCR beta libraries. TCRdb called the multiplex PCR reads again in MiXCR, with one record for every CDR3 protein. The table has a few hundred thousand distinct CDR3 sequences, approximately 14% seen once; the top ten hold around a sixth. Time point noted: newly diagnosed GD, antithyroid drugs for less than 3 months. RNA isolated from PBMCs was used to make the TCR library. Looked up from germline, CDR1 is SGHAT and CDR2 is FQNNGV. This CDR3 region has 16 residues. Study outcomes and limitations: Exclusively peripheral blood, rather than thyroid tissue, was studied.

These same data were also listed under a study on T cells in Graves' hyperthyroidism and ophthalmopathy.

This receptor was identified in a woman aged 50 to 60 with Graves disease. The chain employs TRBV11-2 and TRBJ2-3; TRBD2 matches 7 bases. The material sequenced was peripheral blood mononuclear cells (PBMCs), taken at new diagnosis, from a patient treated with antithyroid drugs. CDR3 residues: CASSLGVGGTTDMQYF. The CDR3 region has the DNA TGTGCCAGCAGCTTAGGTGTCGGGGGGACCACAGATATGCAGTATTTT.